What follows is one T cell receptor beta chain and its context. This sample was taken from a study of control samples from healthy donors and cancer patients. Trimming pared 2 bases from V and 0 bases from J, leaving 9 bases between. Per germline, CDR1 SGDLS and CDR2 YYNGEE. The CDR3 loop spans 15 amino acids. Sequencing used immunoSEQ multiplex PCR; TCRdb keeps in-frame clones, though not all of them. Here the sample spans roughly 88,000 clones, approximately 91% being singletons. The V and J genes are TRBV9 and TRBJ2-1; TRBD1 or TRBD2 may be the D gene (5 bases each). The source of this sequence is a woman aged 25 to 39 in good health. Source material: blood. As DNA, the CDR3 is TGTGCCAGCAGCGTGGGGACCATCTCCTACAATGAGCAGTTCTTC. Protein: CASSVGTISYNEQFF. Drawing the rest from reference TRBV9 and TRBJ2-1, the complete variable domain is DSGVTQTPKHLITATGQRVTLRCSPRSGDLSVYWYQQSLDQGLQFLIQYYNGEERAKGNILERFSAQQFPDLHSELNLSSLELGDSALYFCASSVGTISYNEQFFGPGTRLTVL.